This T cell receptor beta chain was sequenced in a study of cytomegalovirus exposure and HLA in healthy donors. Looking at the study overall: A subsequent analysis reported that the 95 to 150 validation repertoires were produced on the same platform that had also been used for the 666 first-cohort repertoires. Findings and limits, study-wide: Most sequenced TCRs were rare (though some public TCRs occurred in many donors). As confirmed in vitro, three CMV-associated chains were specific for CMV antigens. The study flagged around 160 TCR beta chains as cytomegalovirus-associated.

The V and J ends lost 7 bases and 3 bases, in that order; junction bases with no gene match: 8. Germline V gives CDR1 SGHAT, CDR2 FQNNGV. The CDR3 spans 14 residues. With regard to this clone: Its antigen is unknown.

Generated by immunoSEQ multiplex PCR, the TCRdb table keeps only in-frame clones and is missing some. Counted here are around 260,000 clones, roughly 88% occurring once; the ten biggest clones make up around 3.1%. The chain carries TRBV11-2 and TRBJ2-7, with 8 nucleotides matching TRBD1. Sequencing was done on a sample of PBMCs. This TCR was sampled from a woman under 40 in good health and CMV-seronegative. As DNA, the CDR3 is TGTGCCAGCACCCGAGGGGGACAGGACTACGAGCAGTACTTC. This translates into CASTRGGQDYEQYF. Variable domain in full (rest from reference TRBV11-2 and TRBJ2-7): EAGVAQSPRYKIIEKRQSVAFWCNPISGHATLYWYQQILGQGPKLLIQFQNNGVVDDSQLPKDRFSAERLKGVDSTLKIQPAKLEDSAVYLCASTRGGQDYEQYFGPGTRLTVT.